This is a list of T cell receptor beta chains from one sample in a study of T cell responses to AZD1222 COVID-19 vaccine. The repertoire was sequenced with immunoSEQ multiplex PCR; TCRdb's copy has only in-frame clones and lacks some. The sample holds 100,000 to 150,000 clones, around 84% seen once. This sample comprised peripheral blood, obtained 28 days after the second AZD1222 dose. The receptors derive from an adult who received the AZD1222 COVID-19 vaccine. The conserved cysteine and the conserved F or W are not part of the CDR3 here. A D gene is named only where the DNA matches it firmly.

TRBJ1-1	.	TRBV28	ASSIQTEEAF
TRBJ1-2	.	TRBV27	ASSLQLNYGYT
TRBJ1-2	TRBD1	TRBV2	ASSRYRTGETGYT
TRBJ2-5	.	TRBV7-2	ASSALVETQY
TRBJ1-3	.	TRBV7-9	ASSLDEGNTIY
TRBJ1-5	TRBD1	TRBV7-9	ASSLGPGQGARNQPQH
TRBJ2-2	.	TRBV4-1	ASSQAEYTGELF
TRBJ1-1	.	TRBV18	ASSPGMRAEAF
TRBJ1-4	.	TRBV28	ASGGNEKLF
TRBJ2-5	.	TRBV3-1/TRBV3-2	ASSQQRRETQY
TRBJ2-5	.	TRBV30	AWSVGQSDVETQY
TRBJ2-1	TRBD2	TRBV10-3	AISSRGPLAGGLNEQF
TRBJ2-7	.	TRBV6-4	ASSSRESYEQY
TRBJ2-2	TRBD2	TRBV27	ASSLGSGSVAGELF
TRBJ2-7	.	TRBV5-1	ASSSGNSYEQY
TRBJ2-7	.	TRBV20-1	SAARGEEQY
TRBJ1-1	.	TRBV10-3	ASTASWQNTEAF
TRBJ1-5	.	TRBV19	ASSIGGDQPQH
TRBJ1-1	.	TRBV5-1	ASSPGDIEGAEAF
TRBJ2-7	.	TRBV2	ATQVDSTSYEQY
TRBJ2-1	TRBD2	TRBV7-7	ASSAGLAGGPNEQF
TRBJ2-2	TRBD2	TRBV23-1	ASSRLGLAGVNTGELF
TRBJ1-2	.	TRBV4-1	ASSLPGFGGYT
TRBJ1-2	.	TRBV6-5	ASSEGNYGYT
TRBJ2-5	TRBD1	TRBV5-5	ASSPSPTGVQETQY
TRBJ2-1	TRBD2	TRBV4-1	ASNREGNYNEQF
TRBJ2-1	TRBD2	TRBV19	ASSIDLASGFGNEQF
TRBJ2-3	.	TRBV7-9	ASSFVGARSTDTQY
TRBJ2-3	.	TRBV6-5	ASRTGTDTDTQY
TRBJ2-3	.	TRBV9	ASSGGVASTDTQY
TRBJ1-2	.	TRBV9	ASSSWGGYGGYT
TRBJ2-2	.	TRBV4-1	ASSQTGSRTGELF
TRBJ2-7	TRBD1	TRBV23-1	ASSKGQGGIYEQY
TRBJ1-3	.	TRBV7-2	ASSQAPPGSGNTIY
TRBJ1-1	TRBD1	TRBV2	ASSRGQGATEAF
TRBJ1-5	TRBD1	TRBV30	AWSGTGDGQPQH
TRBJ1-1	.	TRBV3-1/TRBV3-2	ASSHLAGKAF
TRBJ2-7	TRBD2	TRBV10-2	ASSLTSGSTAYEQY
TRBJ2-3	TRBD2	TRBV6-2/TRBV6-3	ASSYLIAGEKDTQY
TRBJ2-1	.	TRBV19	ASSAKTSPNEQF
TRBJ2-5	TRBD1	TRBV11-2	ASSVGQAQETQY
TRBJ1-4	TRBD1	TRBV27	ASALTGPREKLF